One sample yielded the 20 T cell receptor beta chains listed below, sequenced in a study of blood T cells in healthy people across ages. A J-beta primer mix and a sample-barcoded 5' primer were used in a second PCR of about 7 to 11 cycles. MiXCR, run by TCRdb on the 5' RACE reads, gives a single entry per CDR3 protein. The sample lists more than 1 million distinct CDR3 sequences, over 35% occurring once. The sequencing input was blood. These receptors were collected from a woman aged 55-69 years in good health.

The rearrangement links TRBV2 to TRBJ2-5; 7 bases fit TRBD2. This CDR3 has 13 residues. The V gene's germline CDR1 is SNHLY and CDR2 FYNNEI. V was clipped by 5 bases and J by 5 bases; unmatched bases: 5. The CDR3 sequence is CASSIGGRETQYF. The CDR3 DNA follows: TGTGCCAGCAGTATCGGGGGGAGGGAGACCCAGTACTTC.

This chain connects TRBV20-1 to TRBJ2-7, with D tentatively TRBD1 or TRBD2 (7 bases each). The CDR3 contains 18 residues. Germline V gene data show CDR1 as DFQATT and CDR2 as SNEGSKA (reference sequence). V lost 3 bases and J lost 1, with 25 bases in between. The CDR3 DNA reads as TGCAGTGCTAGCCCTCAGGGGGAGGGCGATTATTTTTCCTACGAGCAGTACTTC. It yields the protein CSASPQGEGDYFSYEQYF.

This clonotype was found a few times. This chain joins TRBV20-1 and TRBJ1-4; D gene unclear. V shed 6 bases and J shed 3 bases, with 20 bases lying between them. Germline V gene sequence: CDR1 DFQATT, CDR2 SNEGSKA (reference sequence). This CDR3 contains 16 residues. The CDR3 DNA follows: TGCAGTGCCCGTGACTCATCTCCTCGGGCTAATGAAAAACTGTTTTTT. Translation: CSARDSSPRANEKLFF.

The CDR3 DNA reads TGTGCCAGCAGCCAAGCCCCCTCAGGACCCTACGAGCAGTACTTC. This translates into CASSQAPSGPYEQYF. V and J are TRBV3-1 and TRBJ2-7, with D hard to call. The V end was cut by 1 base, the J end by 2 bases, with 12 bases between. Germline lookup yields CDR1 LGHDT and CDR2 YNNKEL (reference sequence). The CDR3 sequence is 15 residues long.

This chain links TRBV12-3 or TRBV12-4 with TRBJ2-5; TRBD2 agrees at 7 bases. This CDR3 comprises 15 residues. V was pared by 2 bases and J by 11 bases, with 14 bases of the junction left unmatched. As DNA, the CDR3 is TGTGCCAGCAGTTTAAAGCGGGGTTGGTACAATGAGCAGTACTTC. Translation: CASSLKRGWYNEQYF.

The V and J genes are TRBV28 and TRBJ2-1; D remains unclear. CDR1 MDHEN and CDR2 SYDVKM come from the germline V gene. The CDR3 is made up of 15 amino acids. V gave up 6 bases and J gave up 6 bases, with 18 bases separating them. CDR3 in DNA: TGTGCCAGCAGCCCAACACTTTTGGGGTTCAATGAGCAGTTCTTC. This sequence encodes CASSPTLLGFNEQFF.

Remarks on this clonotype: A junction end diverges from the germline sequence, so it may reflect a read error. In DNA, the CDR3 is TGTGCCAGCAGCTTAGGCTACAATGAGCGGTTCTTC. This sequence encodes CASSLGYNERFF. V is TRBV11-2 and J is TRBJ2-1; no firm D call. Germline CDR1 SGHAT, CDR2 FQNNGV. There are 12 residues in the CDR3. Based on the CDR3 plus reference TRBV11-2 and TRBJ2-1, the full variable domain is EAGVAQSPRYKIIEKRQSVAFWCNPISGHATLYWYQQILGQGPKLLIQFQNNGVVDDSQLPKDRFSAERLKGVDSTLKIQPAKLEDSAVYLCASSLGYNERFFGPGTRLTVL.

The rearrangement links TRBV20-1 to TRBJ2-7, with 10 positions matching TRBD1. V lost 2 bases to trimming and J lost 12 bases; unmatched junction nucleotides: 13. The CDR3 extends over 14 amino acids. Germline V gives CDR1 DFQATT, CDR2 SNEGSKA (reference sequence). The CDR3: CSARPPGQGKTRYF. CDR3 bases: TGCAGTGCTAGACCCCCGGGACAGGGGAAGACCCGGTACTTC.

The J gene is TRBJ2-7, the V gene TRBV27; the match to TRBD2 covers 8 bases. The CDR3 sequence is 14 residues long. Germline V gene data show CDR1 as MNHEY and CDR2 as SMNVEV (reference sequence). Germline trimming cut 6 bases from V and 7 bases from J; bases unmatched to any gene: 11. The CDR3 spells CASRTSGGRGEQYF. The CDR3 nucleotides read TGTGCCAGCAGGACAAGCGGGGGAAGAGGGGAGCAGTACTTC.

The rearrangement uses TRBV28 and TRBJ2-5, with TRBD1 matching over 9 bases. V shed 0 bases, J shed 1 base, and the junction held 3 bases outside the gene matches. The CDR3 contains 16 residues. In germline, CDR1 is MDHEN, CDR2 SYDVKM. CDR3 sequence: CASSLWRDRVQETQYF. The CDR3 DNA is TGTGCCAGCAGTTTATGGAGGGACAGGGTCCAAGAGACCCAGTACTTC.

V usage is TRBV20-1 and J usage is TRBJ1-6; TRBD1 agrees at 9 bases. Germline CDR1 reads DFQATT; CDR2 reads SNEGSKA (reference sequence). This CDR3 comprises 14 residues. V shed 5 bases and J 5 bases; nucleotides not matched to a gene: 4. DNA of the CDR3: TGCAGTGCTGGACAGGGGTTCAATAATTCACCCCTCCACTTT. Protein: CSAGQGFNNSPLHF.

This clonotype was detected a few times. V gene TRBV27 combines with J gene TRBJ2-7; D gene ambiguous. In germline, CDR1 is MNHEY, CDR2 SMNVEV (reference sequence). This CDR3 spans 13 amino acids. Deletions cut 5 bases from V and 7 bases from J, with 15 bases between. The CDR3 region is CASSRSARKEQYF. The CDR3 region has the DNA TGTGCCAGCAGTAGGTCCGCACGTAAGGAGCAGTACTTC.

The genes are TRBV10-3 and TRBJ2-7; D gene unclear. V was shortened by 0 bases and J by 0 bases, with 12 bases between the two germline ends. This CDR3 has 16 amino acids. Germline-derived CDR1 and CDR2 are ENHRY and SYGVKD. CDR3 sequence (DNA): TGTGCCATCAGTGAGTCTGGTCTCCCTGACTCCTACGAGCAGTACTTC. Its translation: CAISESGLPDSYEQYF.

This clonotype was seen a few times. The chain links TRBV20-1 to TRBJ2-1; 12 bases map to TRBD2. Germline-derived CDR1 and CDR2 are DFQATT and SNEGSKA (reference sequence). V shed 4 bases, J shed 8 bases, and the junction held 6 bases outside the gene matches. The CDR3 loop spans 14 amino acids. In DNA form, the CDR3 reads TGCAGTGCTACTAGCGGGAGGGGTATCTATGAGCAGTTCTTC. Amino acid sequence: CSATSGRGIYEQFF.

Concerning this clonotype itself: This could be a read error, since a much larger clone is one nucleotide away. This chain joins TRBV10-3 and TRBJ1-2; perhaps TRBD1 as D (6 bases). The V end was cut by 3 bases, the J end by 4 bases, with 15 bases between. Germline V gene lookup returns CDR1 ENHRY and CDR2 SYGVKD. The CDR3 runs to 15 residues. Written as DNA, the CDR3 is TGTGCCATCAGTGAATCAGGGGATACTACCTATGGCTACACCTTC. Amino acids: CAISESGDTTYGYTF.

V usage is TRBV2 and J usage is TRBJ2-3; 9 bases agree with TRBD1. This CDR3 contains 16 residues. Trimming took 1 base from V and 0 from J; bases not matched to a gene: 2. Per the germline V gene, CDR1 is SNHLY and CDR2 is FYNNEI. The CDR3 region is CASSEGQGDSTDTQYF. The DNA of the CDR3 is TGTGCCAGCAGTGAAGGACAGGGGGATAGCACAGATACGCAGTATTTT.

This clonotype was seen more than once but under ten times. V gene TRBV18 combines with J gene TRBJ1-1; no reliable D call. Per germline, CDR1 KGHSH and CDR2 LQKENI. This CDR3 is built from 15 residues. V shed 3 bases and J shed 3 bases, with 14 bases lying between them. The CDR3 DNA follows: TGTGCCAGCTCACCCCTCAGGACGGTATACACTGAAGCTTTCTTT. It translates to CASSPLRTVYTEAFF.

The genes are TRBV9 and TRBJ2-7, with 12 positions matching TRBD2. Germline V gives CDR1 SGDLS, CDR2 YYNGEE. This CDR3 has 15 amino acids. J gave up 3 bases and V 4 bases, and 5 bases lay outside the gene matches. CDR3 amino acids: CASSPTSGGFYEQYF. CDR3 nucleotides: TGTGCCAGCAGCCCGACTAGCGGGGGCTTCTACGAGCAGTACTTC.

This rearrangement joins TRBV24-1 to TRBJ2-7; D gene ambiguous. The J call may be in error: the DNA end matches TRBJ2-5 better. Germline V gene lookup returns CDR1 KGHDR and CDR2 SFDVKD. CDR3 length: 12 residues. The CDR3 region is CATSDPPGTQYF. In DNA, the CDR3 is TGTGCCACCAGTGACCCCCCTGGGACCCAGTACTTC.

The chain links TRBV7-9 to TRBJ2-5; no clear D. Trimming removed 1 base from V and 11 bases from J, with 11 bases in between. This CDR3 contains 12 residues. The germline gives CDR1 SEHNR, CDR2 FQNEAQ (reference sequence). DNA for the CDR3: TGTGCCAGCAGCTTAGACGCGCAAGAGCAGTACTTC. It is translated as CASSLDAQEQYF. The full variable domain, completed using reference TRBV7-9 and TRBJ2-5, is DTGVSQNPRHKITKRGQNVTFRCDPISEHNRLYWYRQTLGQGPEFLTYFQNEAQLEKSRLLSDRFSAERPKGSFSTLEIQRTEQGDSAMYLCASSLDAQEQYFGPGTRLLVL.